This entry features one TCR beta chain sequence. Sequencing of TCR beta was performed on blood CD8+ T cells and on blood CD4+ T cells. The multiple sclerosis controls were treatment-naive patients affected by stable or active relapsing-remitting disease. The CD8+ and CD4+ T cells were isolated magnetically using a negative isolation approach, whereas the TEMRA cells were enriched by FACS. The sample originates from a study of CD8 T cells in Susac syndrome. When the RNA was reverse transcribed, random hexamers were used with an input of roughly 0.45 to 1 ug. Amplification of TCR beta CDR3 across 54 Vbeta and 13 Jbeta was performed with immunoSEQ multiplex PCR. TCRdb independently ran MiXCR on the immunoSEQ multiplex PCR reads; one entry per CDR3 protein. The sample records about 170,000 distinct CDR3 sequences, roughly 92% being singletons. The CDR3 covers 15 residues. Germline V gives CDR1 SGHDT, CDR2 YYEEEE. V lost 2 bases, J lost 3 bases, and 15 bases lay in between.

The source is a human donor with multiple sclerosis. This chain joins TRBV5-6 and TRBJ2-7; D gene unclear. Material for sequencing was CD4+ T cells from PBMCs. The CDR3 reads CASSFLGRPIYEQYF. The CDR3 nucleotides read TGTGCCAGCAGCTTTCTCGGGCGGCCTATCTACGAGCAGTACTTC.